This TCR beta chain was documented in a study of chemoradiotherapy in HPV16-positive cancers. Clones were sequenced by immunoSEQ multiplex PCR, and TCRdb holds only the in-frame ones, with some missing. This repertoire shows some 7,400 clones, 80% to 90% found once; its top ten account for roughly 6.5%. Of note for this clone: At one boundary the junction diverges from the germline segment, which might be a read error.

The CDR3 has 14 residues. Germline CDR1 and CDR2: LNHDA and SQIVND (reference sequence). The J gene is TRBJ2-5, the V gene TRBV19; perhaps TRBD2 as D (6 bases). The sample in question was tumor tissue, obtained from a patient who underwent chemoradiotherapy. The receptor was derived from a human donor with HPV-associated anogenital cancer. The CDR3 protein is CASSTGRYQETQYF. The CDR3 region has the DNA TGTGCCAGTAGCACCGGGAGATACCAGGAGACCCAGTACTTC.